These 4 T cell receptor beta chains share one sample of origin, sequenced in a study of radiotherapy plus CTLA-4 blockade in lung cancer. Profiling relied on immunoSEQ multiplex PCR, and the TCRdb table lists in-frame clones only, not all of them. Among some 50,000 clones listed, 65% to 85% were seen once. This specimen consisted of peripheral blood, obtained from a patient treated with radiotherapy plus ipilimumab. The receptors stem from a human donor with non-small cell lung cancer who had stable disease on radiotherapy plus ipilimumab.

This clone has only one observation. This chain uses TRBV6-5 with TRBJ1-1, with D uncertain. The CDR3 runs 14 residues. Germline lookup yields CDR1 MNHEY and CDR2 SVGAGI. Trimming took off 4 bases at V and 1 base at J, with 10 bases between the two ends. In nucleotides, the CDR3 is TGTGCCAGCAGTTTAGGACGGGCGAACACTGAAGCTTTCTTT. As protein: CASSLGRANTEAFF.

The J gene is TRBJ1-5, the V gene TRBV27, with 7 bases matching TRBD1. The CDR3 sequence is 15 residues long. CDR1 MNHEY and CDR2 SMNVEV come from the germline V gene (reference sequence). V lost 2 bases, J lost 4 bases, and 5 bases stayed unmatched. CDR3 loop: CASSLTRDRNQPQHF. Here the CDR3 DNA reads TGTGCCAGCAGTTTAACCCGGGACAGAAATCAGCCCCAGCATTTT.

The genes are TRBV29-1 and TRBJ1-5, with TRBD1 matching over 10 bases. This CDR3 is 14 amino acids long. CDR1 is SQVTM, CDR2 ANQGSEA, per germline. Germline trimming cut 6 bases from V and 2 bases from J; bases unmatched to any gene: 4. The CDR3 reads CSVGGQGGNQPQHF. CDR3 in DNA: TGCAGCGTAGGCGGACAGGGGGGCAATCAGCCCCAGCATTTT.

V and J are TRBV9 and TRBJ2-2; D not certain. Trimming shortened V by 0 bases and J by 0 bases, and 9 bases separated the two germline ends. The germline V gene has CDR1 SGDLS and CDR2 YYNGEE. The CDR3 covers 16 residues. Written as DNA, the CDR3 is TGTGCCAGCAGCGTAGAAGGGTTTTCGAACACCGGGGAGCTGTTTTTT. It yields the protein CASSVEGFSNTGELFF.